Shown below are 21 T cell receptor beta chains from a single sample sequenced in a study of OX40 agonist ivuxolimab in advanced cancers. Clones were read by immunoSEQ multiplex PCR, and TCRdb kept only the in-frame ones, dropping some. The sample lists 63,000 or so clones; roughly 80% were seen once. Specimen: CD4+ or CD8+ T cells sorted from blood, collected in a trial of the OX40 agonist ivuxolimab. These receptors all come from an adult with an advanced solid tumor such as melanoma, head and neck, liver or kidney cancer.

The rearrangement uses TRBV5-6 and TRBJ1-6; 8 nucleotides line up with TRBD1. CDR3 length: 14 amino acids. V lost 4 bases and J lost 6; bases outside the gene matches: 3. Germline V CDR1 and CDR2: SGHDT, YYEEEE. CDR3 sequence: CASSAGQGNSPLHF. In DNA form, the CDR3 reads TGTGCCAGCAGCGCCGGACAGGGTAATTCACCCCTCCACTTT.

The rearrangement uses TRBV6-6 and TRBJ2-2; D is undetermined. The CDR3 is 15 amino acids. V shed 4 bases and J shed 1 base, with 10 bases lying between them. CDR1 MNHNY and CDR2 SVGAGI come from the germline V gene (reference sequence). CDR3 region: CASSFTDGNTGELFF. CDR3 nucleotide sequence: TGTGCCAGCAGTTTCACGGACGGGAACACCGGGGAGCTGTTTTTT.

Concerning this clone: Mismatch with germline at one junction end may stem from a read error. The chain has TRBV6-1 and TRBJ2-5; the D is unclear. The germline V gene has CDR1 MNHNS and CDR2 SASEGT. The CDR3 has 11 amino acids. In DNA, the CDR3 is TGCGCCGGGCAGAGCCAAGAGACCCAGTACTTC. Its translation is CAGQSQETQYF.

This chain uses TRBV5-6 with TRBJ2-1; the match to TRBD1 covers 9 bases. From germline, CDR1 is SGHDT and CDR2 YYEEEE. V shed 4 bases, J shed 4 bases, and the junction held 12 bases outside the gene matches. The CDR3 loop spans 17 amino acids. CDR3 sequence: CASSPAQGQGRYNEQFF. CDR3 coding DNA: TGTGCCAGCAGCCCCGCCCAAGGACAGGGGAGATACAATGAGCAGTTCTTC.

The CDR3 DNA follows: TGCGCCAGCAGCTTGTGGGGGACCGGGACAGGGTCGCACGAGCAGTACTTC. Amino acids: CASSLWGTGTGSHEQYF. The chain carries TRBV5-1 and TRBJ2-7; 9 bases fit TRBD1. CDR1 is SGHRS and CDR2 is YFSETQ in the germline V gene. CDR3 length: 17 residues. V was clipped by 1 base and J by 5 bases; unmatched bases: 13.

V usage is TRBV2 and J usage is TRBJ1-5, with 7 positions matching TRBD1. CDR3 length: 15 residues. V trimming: 5 bases; J trimming: 6 bases; junction bases outside the gene matches: 10. CDR1 SNHLY and CDR2 FYNNEI come from the germline V gene. For the CDR3, the DNA is TGTGCCAGCAGTCAGGGGGGGGCAGCAGGTCAGCCCCAGCATTTT. Encoded protein: CASSQGGAAGQPQHF.

This clone has a single count. This sequence joins TRBV6-1 and TRBJ1-1, with D possibly matching TRBD1 (5 bases). Trimming removed 7 bases at V and 1 base at J, with 16 bases between. CDR3 length: 15 amino acids. Germline lookup yields CDR1 MNHNS and CDR2 SASEGT. CDR3 in amino acids: CASTRVAGENTEAFF. The CDR3, as DNA: TGTGCCAGCACGCGGGTGGCGGGGGAGAACACTGAAGCTTTCTTT.

The V gene is TRBV20-1, the J gene TRBJ2-3; no reliable D call. The CDR3 has 11 residues. V was pared by 1 base and J by 7 bases, with 6 bases between. Per the germline V gene, CDR1 is DFQATT and CDR2 is SNEGSKA (reference sequence). This chain's CDR3 is CSARAGNTQYF. CDR3 coding DNA: TGCAGTGCTAGAGCCGGTAATACGCAGTATTTT.

The gene calls are TRBV5-1 and TRBJ1-5, with a weak D call TRBD1 (6 bases). The germline V gene encodes CDR1 SGHRS and CDR2 YFSETQ. The CDR3 runs 16 residues. V lost 4 bases and J lost 2, with 16 bases in between. The CDR3 reads CASSPGGAKRNQPQHF. The DNA for the CDR3 is TGCGCCAGCAGCCCGGGGGGGGCAAAGCGCAATCAGCCCCAGCATTTT.

The chain links TRBV6-5 to TRBJ1-1; 8 bases are shared with TRBD1. The CDR3 totals 14 residues. V shed 4 bases, J shed 4 bases, and the junction held 5 bases outside the gene matches. Germline V gives CDR1 MNHEY, CDR2 SVGAGI. The CDR3 DNA is TGTGCCAGCAGTTTGGACAGGGCGGCCACTGAAGCTTTCTTT. It translates to CASSLDRAATEAFF.

The chain links TRBV12-5 to TRBJ2-7, with D perhaps being TRBD1 or TRBD2 (6 bases each). Between the trimmed V and J ends, which lost 9 bases and 1 base, there was a span of 16 bases. This CDR3 comprises 14 residues. Per germline, CDR1 LGHNT and CDR2 FRNRAP. CDR3: CARLPGADSYEQYF. CDR3 nucleotide sequence: TGTGCTAGACTCCCGGGGGCCGATTCCTACGAGCAGTACTTC.

This chain links TRBV27 with TRBJ1-5; D remains ambiguous. V was shortened by 8 bases and J by 0 bases, with 8 bases between the two germline ends. Germline CDR1 reads MNHEY; CDR2 reads SMNVEV (reference sequence). The CDR3 extends over 13 amino acids. Here the CDR3 reads CASGSYSNQPQHF. CDR3 coding DNA: TGTGCCAGCGGGAGCTATAGCAATCAGCCCCAGCATTTT.

The chain links TRBV19 to TRBJ1-5; unclear D gene. Germline V lookup: CDR1 LNHDA, CDR2 SQIVND (reference sequence). Trimming removed 3 bases from V and 5 bases from J, with 11 bases in between. The CDR3 contains 14 residues. Here the CDR3 reads CASSISPDHQPQHF. CDR3 in DNA: TGTGCCAGTAGTATCAGTCCAGACCATCAGCCCCAGCATTTT. The full variable domain, completed using reference TRBV19 and TRBJ1-5, is DGGITQSPKYLFRKEGQNVTLSCEQNLNHDAMYWYRQDPGQGLRLIYYSQIVNDFQKGDIAEGYSVSREKKESFPLTVTSAQKNPTAFYLCASSISPDHQPQHFGDGTRLSIL.

This clone has just one count. V usage is TRBV5-1 and J usage is TRBJ2-7, with D possibly matching TRBD1 (5 bases). V gave up 3 bases and J gave up 4 bases, with 14 bases separating them. CDR1 is SGHRS and CDR2 is YFSETQ in the germline V gene. This CDR3 region has 14 residues. The CDR3 loop reads CASSYGQSRYEQYF. In nucleotides, the CDR3 is TGCGCCAGCAGCTATGGACAAAGCCGGTACGAGCAGTACTTC.

The chain couples TRBV6-6 to TRBJ1-2; TRBD1 matches at 7 bases. The germline V gene encodes CDR1 MNHNY and CDR2 SVGAGI (reference sequence). J gave up 8 bases and V 6 bases, and 12 bases lay outside the gene matches. The CDR3 length is 14 residues. CDR3 sequence reads: CASSSNRDRRGYTF. CDR3 DNA sequence: TGTGCCAGCAGCTCTAACCGGGACAGACGAGGCTACACCTTC.

V usage is TRBV27 and J usage is TRBJ2-7; 7 bases align to TRBD1. The CDR3 length is 16 residues. Germline CDR1 MNHEY, CDR2 SMNVEV (reference sequence). J lost 2 bases, V lost 6 bases, and 13 bases had no gene match. The CDR3 region is CASRKTGSSAAYEQYF. Written as DNA, the CDR3 is TGTGCCAGCAGGAAGACAGGGAGTAGCGCAGCCTACGAGCAGTACTTC.

This chain joins TRBV5-1 and TRBJ2-5; a possible D gene is TRBD2 (6 bases). This CDR3 has 16 amino acids. Trimming took 1 base from V and 1 from J, leaving 14 bases between them. Germline CDR1 and CDR2: SGHRS and YFSETQ. The CDR3 DNA sequence: TGCGCCAGCAGCTTGTCTTTGCGGGGTCTCCAAGAGACCCAGTACTTC. It yields the protein CASSLSLRGLQETQYF.

The chain combines TRBV6-1 with TRBJ1-1, with 7 positions matching TRBD1. Per the germline V gene, CDR1 is MNHNS and CDR2 is SASEGT. Trimming removed 4 bases from V and 5 bases from J; junction bases left unmatched: 4. This CDR3 contains 13 residues. In nucleotides, the CDR3 is TGTGCCAGCAGTGTGAACAGGGGAACTGAAGCTTTCTTT. Its translation: CASSVNRGTEAFF.

The chain combines TRBV9 with TRBJ2-1, with TRBD2 matching over 8 bases. CDR1 is SGDLS, CDR2 YYNGEE, per germline. The trim removed 5 bases at V and 1 base at J, leaving 11 bases unmatched. This CDR3 comprises 17 residues. DNA of the CDR3: TGTGCCAGCAGTACGCTCGGGGGGGCCGGGTCCTACAATGAGCAGTTCTTC. It specifies CASSTLGGAGSYNEQFF.

This chain joins TRBV28 and TRBJ1-1, with TRBD1 matching 8 bases. Germline trimming cut 4 bases from V and 5 bases from J; bases unmatched to any gene: 9. There are 15 residues in the CDR3. Germline V lookup: CDR1 MDHEN, CDR2 SYDVKM. CDR3 bases: TGTGCCAGCAGTTGGATACAGGGGGTTGGGACTGAAGCTTTCTTT. It is translated as CASSWIQGVGTEAFF.

The CDR3 bases are TGTGCCACCGGGACGGGCAATCAGCCCCAGCATTTT. This gives the protein CATGTGNQPQHF. The chain links TRBV10-3 to TRBJ1-5; D might be TRBD1 (5 bases). Deletions cut 10 bases from V and 2 bases from J, with 9 bases between. The CDR3 runs to 12 residues. Germline CDR1 ENHRY, CDR2 SYGVKD.